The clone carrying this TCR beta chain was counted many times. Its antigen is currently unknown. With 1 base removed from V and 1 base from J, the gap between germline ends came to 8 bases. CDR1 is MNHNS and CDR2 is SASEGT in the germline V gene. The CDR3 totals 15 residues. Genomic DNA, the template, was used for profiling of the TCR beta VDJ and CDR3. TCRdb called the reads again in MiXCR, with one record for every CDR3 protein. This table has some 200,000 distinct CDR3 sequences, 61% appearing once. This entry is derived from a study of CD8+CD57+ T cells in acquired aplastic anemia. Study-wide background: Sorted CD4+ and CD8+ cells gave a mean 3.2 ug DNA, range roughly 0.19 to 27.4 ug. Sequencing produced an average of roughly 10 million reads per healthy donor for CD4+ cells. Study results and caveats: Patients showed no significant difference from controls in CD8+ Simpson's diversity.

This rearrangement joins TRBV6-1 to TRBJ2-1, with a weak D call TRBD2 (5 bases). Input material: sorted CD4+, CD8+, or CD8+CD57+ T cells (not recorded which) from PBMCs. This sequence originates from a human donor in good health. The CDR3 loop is CASSEEADSYNEQFF. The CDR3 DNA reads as TGTGCCAGCAGTGAAGAAGCGGATTCCTACAATGAGCAGTTCTTC.